This TCR beta chain derives from a study of OX40 agonist ivuxolimab in advanced cancers. Study conclusions and caveats: At 0.1 to 3.0 mg/kg and by week 6, CD4+ and CD8+ T cells in the blood had expanded clonally.

Germline values: CDR1 MNHEY, CDR2 SVGAGI. The CDR3 is 15 residues long. The V gene end was trimmed by 5 bases and the J gene end by 1 base; junction bases not matched to a gene: 2. Details on this clone: What it binds is not known.

The table came from immunoSEQ multiplex PCR; TCRdb's copy has only in-frame clones and leaves some out. Of under 65,000 clones in the sample, less than 90% are singletons; the top ten hold roughly 0.77%. The sample consisted of CD4+ or CD8+ T cells sorted from blood, taken in a trial of the OX40 agonist ivuxolimab. This receptor was identified in an adult with an advanced solid tumor such as melanoma, head and neck, liver or kidney cancer. This sequence joins TRBV6-5 and TRBJ2-1, with 10 bases identical to TRBD2. In DNA form, the CDR3 reads TGTGCCAGCAGTCGGACTAGCGGATCCTACAATGAGCAGTTCTTC. Translated: CASSRTSGSYNEQFF.